The TCR beta chain under discussion was sequenced for a study of vaccination and CD4 T cells after COVID-19. Study-level information: Stimulation used overlapping spike peptides from SARS-CoV-2, HCoV-NL63, HCoV-OC43 and HCoV-229E. Overall study findings and caveats: The analysis of convalescent patients involved relatively few individuals and lacked early post-infection timepoints.

The assay that was used to sequence DNA from cultured CD4+ T cells was the Oncomine TCR Beta short-read assay. In TCRdb, the PCR reads were re-called with MiXCR into one record per CDR3 protein. The sample lists approximately 12,000 distinct CDR3 sequences; about half were seen once. CDR1 and CDR2 (germline): SNHLY, FYNNEI. The ends were cut back, 3 bases at V and 3 bases at J, with 12 bases in the middle. The CDR3 spans 14 residues. The treatment was: roughly 10-day PBMC culture with coronavirus spike peptide pools or control peptides (ViraFEST assay). The PCR-positive dates, March through December 2020, came before the US Alpha, Beta and Delta variants. Replacement of half the medium with fresh IL-2 medium took place on days 3 and 7. A remark on this clonotype: No antigen is known for it.

The sequence came from a human donor who had recovered from COVID-19. This chain joins TRBV2 and TRBJ2-7; the D is unclear. Sequencing was performed on CD4+ T cells from blood, cultured in vitro. The DNA of the CDR3 is TGTGCCAGCAGTGATAACCGCCGAAGCTACGAGCAGTACTTC. Translated: CASSDNRRSYEQYF.